The clone carrying this T cell receptor (beta chain) has just one count. Its specificity is unknown. This entry belongs to a study of CD8 T cells in Susac syndrome. General observations from the study: In total CD8+ repertoires, about 16 Susac-specific public clones were found, and several in CD8+ TEMRA repertoires.

TCR beta sequences were obtained from blood CD8+ and CD4+ T cells. TEMRA cells were FACS-enriched, and CD8+ and CD4+ T cells were isolated negatively. CDR3 length: 16 amino acids. Germline CDR1 and CDR2: SGHRS and YFSETQ. V was pared by 4 bases and J by 0 bases, with 5 bases of the junction left unmatched. The RNA, 0.5 to 1 ug, was put through reverse transcription using random hexamers. The TCR beta CDR3 was amplified by immunoSEQ multiplex PCR across 54 Vbeta, 13 Jbeta. TCRdb recomputed calls from the immunoSEQ multiplex PCR reads with MiXCR, one row per CDR3 protein. The sample carries under 200,000 distinct CDR3 sequences, around 95% recorded once.

The sequence was collected from a human donor with Susac syndrome. This chain connects TRBV5-1 to TRBJ1-4; 8 bases align to TRBD1. Sequencing used CD8+ T cells from PBMCs. The CDR3 DNA follows: TGCGCCAGCAGCCCAGGACAGGGCCCAACTAATGAAAAACTGTTTTTT. Encoded protein: CASSPGQGPTNEKLFF.